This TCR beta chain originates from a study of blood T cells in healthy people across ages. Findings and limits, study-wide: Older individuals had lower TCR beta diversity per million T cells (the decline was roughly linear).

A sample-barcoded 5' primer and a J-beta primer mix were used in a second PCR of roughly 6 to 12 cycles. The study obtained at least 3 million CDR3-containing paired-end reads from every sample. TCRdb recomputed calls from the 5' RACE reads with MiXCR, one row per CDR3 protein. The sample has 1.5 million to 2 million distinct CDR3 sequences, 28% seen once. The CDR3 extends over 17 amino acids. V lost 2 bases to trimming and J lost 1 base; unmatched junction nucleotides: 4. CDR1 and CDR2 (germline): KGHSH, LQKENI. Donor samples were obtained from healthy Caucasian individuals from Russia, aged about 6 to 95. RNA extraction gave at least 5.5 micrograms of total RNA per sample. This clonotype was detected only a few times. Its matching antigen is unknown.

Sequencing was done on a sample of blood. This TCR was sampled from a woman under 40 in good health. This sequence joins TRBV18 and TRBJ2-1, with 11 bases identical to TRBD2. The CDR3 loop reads CASSPTTSGVSYNEQFF. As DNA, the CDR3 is TGTGCCAGCTCACCAACGACTAGCGGGGTTTCCTACAATGAGCAGTTCTTC.